This T cell receptor (beta chain) was identified in a study of regulatory T cells in long-lasting Graves disease (dated by TCRdb to about 2021). Background for the entire study: Persistent Graves' disease was defined as antithyroid drug treatment for over 5 years with persistently positive TSH receptor autoantibodies. Peripheral blood TCR sequencing and RNA sequencing compared persistent Graves' disease patients with newly diagnosed Graves' disease patients. The study took place in China and was registered as a clinical trial. A total of approximately 35 samples underwent TCR sequencing: about 13 from persistent and around 20 from newly diagnosed Graves' disease patients. On average, persistent Graves' disease patients in the clinical cohort had been on antithyroid drugs for about 10.3 years. What the authors observed across the whole study: Peripheral blood alone was examined, since thyroid tissue, which constituted the primary lesion, could not be accessed. Sequencing and analysis were restricted to the TCR beta chain. Compared with newly diagnosed patients, patients with persistent Graves' disease had lower TCR Shannon entropy and fewer highly expanded clones, which suggests clonal expansion. Persistent patients shared more public clonotypes among themselves (around 2,800) than newly diagnosed patients did (about 900). The small sample size was acknowledged by the authors as a limitation that may reduce accuracy. Persistent disease showed preferential use of TRBV28, TRBJ1-2 and TRBJ2-5, whereas newly diagnosed disease favored TRBV20-1 and TRBJ2-1.

Between the V and J ends, shortened by 6 bases and 2 bases respectively, the junction contains 10 bases. The CDR3 covers 13 residues, taking in both the cysteine and the phenylalanine. The DNA shown is the 39-base CDR3, in frame from base 1. This specimen's time point label, interpreted: persistent/refractory GD, antithyroid drugs over 5 years with positive TRAb. For both TCR sequencing and RNA sequencing, RNA was extracted from PBMCs using TRIzol. Graves' disease was diagnosed according to American Thyroid Association guidelines. The patients came from an endocrinology department in Xi'an, China. Each patient gave roughly 8.4 milliliters of peripheral blood, collected in an EDTA anticoagulant tube. Ficoll Paque Plus density gradient separation was used to isolate PBMCs, and no further T cell sorting was performed. An Agilent 2100 Bioanalyzer and agarose gel were used to check RNA quality, and a NanoDrop 2000 was used to measure RNA concentration.

This clonotype appeared many times. Its antigen remains undetermined. No base quality values were provided; no much bigger clone lies one nucleotide off. Library preparation employed multiplex PCR. The sequencer was an Illumina HiSeq 4000. CDR3 regions were amplified by Arm-PCR with iRepertoire HTBI primers to construct TCR beta libraries. Before sequencing, the PCR products went through gel purification. From the authors' description of their analysis: Gene usage analysis of CDR3 amino acid clonotypes used the approximately 62 TRBV and 11 to 15 TRBJ segments found across samples. COPE and FqMerger were used to merge the filtered high-quality paired reads into contigs. Contigs were aligned with BLAST to IMGT TRBV, TRBD and TRBJ reference genes, and CDR3 was defined per IMGT. Any clonotype with a frequency above 0.1% was counted as a highly expanded clone. Repertoire diversity was measured by Shannon entropy, and V-J evenness by the Gini coefficient. A clonotype was considered public if more than one individual shared it. The public reads were reprocessed in TCRdb via fastp at Q25 and MiXCR, keeping in-frame beta chains. Rows are combined by CDR3 protein, so each entry shows the most common genes and DNA. TCRdb's processing, not the study's, gives the V and J calls here. The sample data list some 340,000 distinct CDR3 sequences, and roughly 25% of these were observed just once. Of the sample, around 30% is held by the ten largest clones.

Sequencing used peripheral blood mononuclear cells (PBMCs), obtained when the disease was refractory, from a patient treated with antithyroid drugs. The sequence was obtained from a woman in her forties with Graves disease. Donor details come from another sample of the same person, matched by shared clones. This chain is built from TRBV12-3 or TRBV12-4 and TRBJ2-5; the D gene lacks a confident call. The DNA reads TGTGCCAGCAGGAACGGTCTTCAAGAGACCCAGTACTTC. Translated, it reads CASRNGLQETQYF.